A selection of T cell receptor beta chains follows, all from one sample in a study of shared clonotypes between healthy human individuals. Clones were read by immunoSEQ multiplex PCR, and TCRdb kept only the in-frame ones, dropping some. Of 2,500,000 or so clones listed, around nine tenths are singletons. Sequenced sample: naive CD4+ T cells sorted from blood. The origin of the receptors is a young man in good health. Both conserved end residues are part of each CDR3. The order of the fields is V gene, D gene, CDR3 protein. D genes are given only for firm matches.

V: TRBV5-1; D: .; CDR3: CASSLWGLGTEAFF
V: TRBV7-2; D: TRBD1; CDR3: CASSLGGQGLGGYTF
V: TRBV30; D: TRBD1; CDR3: CAWEAGGPYNSPLHF
V: TRBV18; D: .; CDR3: CASSTALRTDTQYF
V: TRBV9; D: .; CDR3: CASSVGLASNEQFF
V: TRBV19; D: .; CDR3: CASSTYLTGSNQPQHF
V: TRBV10-1; D: .; CDR3: CASRRQDYSNQPQHF
V: TRBV28; D: .; CDR3: CASKDSTFLYEQYF
V: TRBV4-1; D: .; CDR3: CASSQGTGPVQETQYF
V: TRBV10-3; D: TRBD2; CDR3: CAISETSAEIDTQYF
V: TRBV18; D: .; CDR3: CASSRRATDTQYF
V: TRBV7-2; D: .; CDR3: CASSPRARALAKNIQYF
V: TRBV18; D: .; CDR3: CASSPPGSEKLFF
V: TRBV5-4; D: TRBD1; CDR3: CASSRIQGSWTGELFF
V: TRBV2; D: TRBD2; CDR3: CASRAAGGAYEQYF
V: TRBV7-9; D: .; CDR3: CASSLGTPNTEAFF
V: TRBV10-3; D: .; CDR3: CATGIMNTEAFF
V: TRBV6-4; D: .; CDR3: CASSDRDGLTNYGYTF
V: TRBV6-1; D: TRBD1; CDR3: CASGDRGMAFF
V: TRBV6-6; D: .; CDR3: CASSYSHSGSSYEQYF
V: TRBV6-6; D: TRBD1; CDR3: CASSYSRGHKYF
V: TRBV6-5; D: TRBD1; CDR3: CASSSPGQGAFF
V: TRBV5-4; D: TRBD1; CDR3: CASSRTTGDYGYTF
V: TRBV19; D: .; CDR3: CASSPGVGELFF
V: TRBV27; D: TRBD1; CDR3: CASSPQTGAVNQPQHF
V: TRBV7-3; D: .; CDR3: CASSPTREGEQYF
V: TRBV27; D: TRBD2; CDR3: CASSLQPGGPYEQYF
V: TRBV23-1; D: .; CDR3: CASSRGAGANVLTF
V: TRBV19; D: .; CDR3: CASSIVPGRLSGANVLTF